The text below deals with one T cell receptor beta chain. Its antigen is as yet unknown. Germline CDR1 and CDR2: SGHTA and FQGNSA. V lost 6 bases to trimming and J lost 5 bases; unmatched junction nucleotides: 13. CDR3 length equals 16 residues. The authors ran a second PCR of roughly 6 to 12 cycles using a sample-barcoded 5' primer and a J-beta primer mix. Via MiXCR, TCRdb re-called the 5' RACE reads, giving one row per CDR3 protein. The table has 550,000 to 700,000 distinct CDR3 sequences, 25% to 30% seen once. The sample is drawn from a study of blood T cells in healthy people across ages. Study outcomes and limitations: The study found more naive CD4+ cells and higher diversity in long-lived than aged donors.

The chain carries TRBV7-2 and TRBJ2-5, with TRBD2 matching 9 bases. This TCR was recovered from a woman in her seventies in good health. The material sequenced was blood. DNA for the CDR3: TGTGCCAGCAGTTCTCGGAGTAGCGGGAGAGGGGAGACCCAGTACTTC. It translates to CASSSRSSGRGETQYF.